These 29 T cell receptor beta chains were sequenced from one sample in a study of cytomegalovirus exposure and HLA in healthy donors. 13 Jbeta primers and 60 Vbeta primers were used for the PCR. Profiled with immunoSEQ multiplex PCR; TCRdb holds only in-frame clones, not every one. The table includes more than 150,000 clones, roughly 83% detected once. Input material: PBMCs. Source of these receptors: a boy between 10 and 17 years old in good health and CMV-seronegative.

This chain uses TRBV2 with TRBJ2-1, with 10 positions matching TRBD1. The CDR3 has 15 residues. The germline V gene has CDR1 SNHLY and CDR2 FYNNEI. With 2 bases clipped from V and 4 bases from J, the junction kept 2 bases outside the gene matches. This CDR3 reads CASSERQGAYNEQFF. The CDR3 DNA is TGTGCCAGCAGTGAAAGACAGGGGGCTTACAATGAGCAGTTCTTC. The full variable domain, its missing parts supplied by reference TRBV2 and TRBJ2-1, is EPEVTQTPSHQVTQMGQEVILRCVPISNHLYFYWYRQILGQKVEFLVSFYNNEISEKSEIFDDQFSVERPDGSNFTLKIRSTKLEDSAMYFCASSERQGAYNEQFFGPGTRLTVL.

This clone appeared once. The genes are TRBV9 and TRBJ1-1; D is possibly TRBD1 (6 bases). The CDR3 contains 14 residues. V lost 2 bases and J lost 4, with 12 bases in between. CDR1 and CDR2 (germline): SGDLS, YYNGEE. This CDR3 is CASSVDRYGTEAFF. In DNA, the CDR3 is TGTGCCAGCAGCGTTGACAGGTATGGCACTGAAGCTTTCTTT.

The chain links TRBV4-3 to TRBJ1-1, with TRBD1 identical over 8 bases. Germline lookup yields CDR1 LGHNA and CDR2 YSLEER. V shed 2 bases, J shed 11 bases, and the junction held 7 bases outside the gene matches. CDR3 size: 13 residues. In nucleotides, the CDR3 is TGCGCCAGCAGCCAAATCGGACAGGGTCGGGCTTTCTTT. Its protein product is CASSQIGQGRAFF.

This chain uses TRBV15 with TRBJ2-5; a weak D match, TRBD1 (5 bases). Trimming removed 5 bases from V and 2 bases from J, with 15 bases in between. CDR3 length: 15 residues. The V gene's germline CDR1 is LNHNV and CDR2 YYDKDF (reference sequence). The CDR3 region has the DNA TGTGCCACCAGCGGATTCGACAGTACACAAGAGACCCAGTACTTC. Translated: CATSGFDSTQETQYF.

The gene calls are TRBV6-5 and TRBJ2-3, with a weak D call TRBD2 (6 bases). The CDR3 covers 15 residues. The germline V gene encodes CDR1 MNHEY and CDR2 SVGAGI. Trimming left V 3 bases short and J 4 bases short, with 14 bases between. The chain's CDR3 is CASSYGGSGPDTQYF. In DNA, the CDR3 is TGTGCCAGCAGTTATGGGGGGAGTGGCCCAGATACGCAGTATTTT.

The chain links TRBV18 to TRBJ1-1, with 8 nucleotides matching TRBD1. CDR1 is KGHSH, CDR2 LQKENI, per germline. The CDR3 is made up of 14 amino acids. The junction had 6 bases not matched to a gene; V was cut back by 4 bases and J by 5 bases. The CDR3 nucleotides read TGTGCCAGCTCACTTGGACAGGGAGGAACTGAAGCTTTCTTT. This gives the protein CASSLGQGGTEAFF.

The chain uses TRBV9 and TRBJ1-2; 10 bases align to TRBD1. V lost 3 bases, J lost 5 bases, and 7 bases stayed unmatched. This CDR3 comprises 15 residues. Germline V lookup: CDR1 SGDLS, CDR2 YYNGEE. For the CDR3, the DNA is TGTGCCAGCAGCGCCACCCCGGGACAGGGGTATGGCTACACCTTC. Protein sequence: CASSATPGQGYGYTF.

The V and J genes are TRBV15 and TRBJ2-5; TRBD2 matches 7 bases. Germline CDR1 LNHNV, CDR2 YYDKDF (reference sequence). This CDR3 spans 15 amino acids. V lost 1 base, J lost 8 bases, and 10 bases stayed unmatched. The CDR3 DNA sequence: TGTGCCACCAGCAGAGCCCCTAGCGGTGATGGAACCCAGTACTTC. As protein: CATSRAPSGDGTQYF.

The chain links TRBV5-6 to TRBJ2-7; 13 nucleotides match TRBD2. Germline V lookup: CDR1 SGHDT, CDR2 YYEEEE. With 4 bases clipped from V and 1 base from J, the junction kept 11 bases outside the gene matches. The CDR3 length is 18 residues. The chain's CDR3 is CASSLGLAGVQGSYEQYF. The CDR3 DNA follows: TGTGCCAGCAGCCTAGGACTAGCGGGAGTTCAGGGGTCCTACGAGCAGTACTTC.

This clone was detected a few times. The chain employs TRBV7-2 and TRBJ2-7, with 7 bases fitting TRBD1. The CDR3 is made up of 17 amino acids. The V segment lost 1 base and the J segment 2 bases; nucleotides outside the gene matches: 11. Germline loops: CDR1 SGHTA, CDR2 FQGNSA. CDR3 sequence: CASSLEGQYKETYEQYF. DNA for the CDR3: TGTGCCAGCAGCTTAGAGGGACAGTACAAGGAGACCTACGAGCAGTACTTC. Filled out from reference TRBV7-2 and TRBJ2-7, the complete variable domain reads GAGVSQSPSNKVTEKGKDVELRCDPISGHTALYWYRQSLGQGLEFLIYFQGNSAPDKSGLPSDRFSAERTGGSVSTLTIQRTQQEDSAVYLCASSLEGQYKETYEQYFGPGTRLTVT.

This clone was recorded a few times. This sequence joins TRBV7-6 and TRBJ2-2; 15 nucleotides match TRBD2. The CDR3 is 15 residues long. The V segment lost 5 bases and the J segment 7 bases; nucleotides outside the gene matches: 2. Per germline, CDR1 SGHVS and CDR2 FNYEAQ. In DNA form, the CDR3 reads TGTGCCAGCAGCCAGGGACTAGCGGGAGGCGGGGAGCTGTTTTTT. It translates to CASSQGLAGGGELFF. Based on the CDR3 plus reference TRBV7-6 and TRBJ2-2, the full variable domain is GAGVSQSPRYKVTKRGQDVALRCDPISGHVSLYWYRQALGQGPEFLTYFNYEAQQDKSGLPNDRFSAERPEGSISTLTIQRTEQRDSAMYRCASSQGLAGGGELFFGEGSRLTVL.

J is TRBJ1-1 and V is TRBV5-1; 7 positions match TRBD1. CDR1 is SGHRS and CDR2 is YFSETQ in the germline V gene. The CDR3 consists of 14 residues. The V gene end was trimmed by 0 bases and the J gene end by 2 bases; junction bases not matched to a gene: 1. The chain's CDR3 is CASSLGDSNTEAFF. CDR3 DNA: TGCGCCAGCAGCTTGGGGGACAGCAACACTGAAGCTTTCTTT.

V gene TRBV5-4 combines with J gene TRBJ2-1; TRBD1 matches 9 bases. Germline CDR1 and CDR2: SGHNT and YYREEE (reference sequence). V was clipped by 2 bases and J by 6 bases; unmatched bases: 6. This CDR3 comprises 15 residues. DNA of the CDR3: TGTGCCAGCAGCTTCCGGGACAGGGCGGTCAATGAGCAGTTCTTC. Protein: CASSFRDRAVNEQFF.

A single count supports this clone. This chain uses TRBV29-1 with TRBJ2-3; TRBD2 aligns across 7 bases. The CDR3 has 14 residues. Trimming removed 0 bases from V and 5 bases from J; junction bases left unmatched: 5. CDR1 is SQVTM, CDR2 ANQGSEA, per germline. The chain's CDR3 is CSVEDWGGEDTQYF. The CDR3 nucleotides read TGCAGCGTTGAAGATTGGGGGGGGGAAGATACGCAGTATTTT.

CDR3 DNA: TGTGCCATCAGGGAGGGGGGGACCGGGGAGCTGTTTTTT. As protein: CAIREGGTGELFF. The genes are TRBV10-3 and TRBJ2-2; weak D call: TRBD2 (7 bases). The CDR3 has 13 residues. From germline, CDR1 is ENHRY and CDR2 SYGVKD. Trimming cost V 6 bases and J 5 bases, with 10 bases left between them.

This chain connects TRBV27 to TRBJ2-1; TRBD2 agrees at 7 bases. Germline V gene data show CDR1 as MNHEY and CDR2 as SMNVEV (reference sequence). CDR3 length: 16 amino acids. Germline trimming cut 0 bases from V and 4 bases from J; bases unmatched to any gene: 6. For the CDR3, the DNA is TGTGCCAGCAGTTTATCCCGTCCTAGCGGATACAATGAGCAGTTCTTC. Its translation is CASSLSRPSGYNEQFF.

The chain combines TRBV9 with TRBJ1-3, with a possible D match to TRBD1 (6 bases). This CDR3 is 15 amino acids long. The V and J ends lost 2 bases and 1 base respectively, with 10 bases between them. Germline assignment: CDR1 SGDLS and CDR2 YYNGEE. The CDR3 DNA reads TGTGCCAGCAGCGTTGGGGGGGCTTCTGGAAACACCATATATTTT. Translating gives CASSVGGASGNTIYF.

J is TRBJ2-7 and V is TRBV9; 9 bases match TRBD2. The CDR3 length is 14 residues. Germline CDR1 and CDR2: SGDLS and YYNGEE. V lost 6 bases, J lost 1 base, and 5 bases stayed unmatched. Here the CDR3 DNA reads TGTGCCAGCACCCCCGGACTAGCGTCCTACGAGCAGTACTTC. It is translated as CASTPGLASYEQYF.

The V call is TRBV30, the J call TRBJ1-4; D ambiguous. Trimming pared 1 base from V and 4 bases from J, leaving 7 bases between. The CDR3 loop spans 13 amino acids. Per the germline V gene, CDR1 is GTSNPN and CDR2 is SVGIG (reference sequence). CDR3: CAWSAGSNEKLFF. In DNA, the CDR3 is TGTGCCTGGAGTGCCGGGAGTAATGAAAAACTGTTTTTT.

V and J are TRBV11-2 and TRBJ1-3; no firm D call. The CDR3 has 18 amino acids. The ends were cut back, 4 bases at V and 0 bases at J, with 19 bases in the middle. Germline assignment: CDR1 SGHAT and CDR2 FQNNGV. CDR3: CASSSPLGRLPSGNTIYF. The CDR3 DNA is TGTGCCAGCAGCTCCCCCTTGGGGAGGCTACCCTCTGGAAACACCATATATTTT.

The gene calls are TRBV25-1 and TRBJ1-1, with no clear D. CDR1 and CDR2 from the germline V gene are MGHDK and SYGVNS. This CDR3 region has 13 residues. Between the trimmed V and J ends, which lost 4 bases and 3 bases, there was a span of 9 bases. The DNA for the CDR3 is TGTGCCAGCAGTGTGACAAGGTACACTGAAGCTTTCTTT. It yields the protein CASSVTRYTEAFF.

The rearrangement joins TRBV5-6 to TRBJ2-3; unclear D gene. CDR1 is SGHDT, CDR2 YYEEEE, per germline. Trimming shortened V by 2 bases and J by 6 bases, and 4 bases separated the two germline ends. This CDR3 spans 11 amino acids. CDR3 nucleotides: TGTGCCAGCAGCTTCCGGGATACGCAGTATTTT. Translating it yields CASSFRDTQYF.

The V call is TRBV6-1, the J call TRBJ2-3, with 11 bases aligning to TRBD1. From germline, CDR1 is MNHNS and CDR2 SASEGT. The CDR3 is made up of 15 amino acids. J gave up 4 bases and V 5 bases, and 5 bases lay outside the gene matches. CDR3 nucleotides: TGTGCCAGCAGTTCCTGGACAGGGGGCGCAGATACGCAGTATTTT. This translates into CASSSWTGGADTQYF.

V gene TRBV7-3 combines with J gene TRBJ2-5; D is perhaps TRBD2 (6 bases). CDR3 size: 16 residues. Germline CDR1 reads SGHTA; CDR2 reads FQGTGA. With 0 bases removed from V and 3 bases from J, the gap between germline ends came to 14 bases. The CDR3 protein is CASSLTTGLGEETQYF. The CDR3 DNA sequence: TGTGCCAGCAGCTTAACTACGGGACTGGGGGAAGAGACCCAGTACTTC.

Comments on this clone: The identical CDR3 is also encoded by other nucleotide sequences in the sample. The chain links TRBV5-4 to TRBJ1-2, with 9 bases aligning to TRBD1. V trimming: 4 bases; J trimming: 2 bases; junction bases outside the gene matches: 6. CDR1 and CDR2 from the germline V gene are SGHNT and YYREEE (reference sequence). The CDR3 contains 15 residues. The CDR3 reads CASSRPDRGNYGYTF. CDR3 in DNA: TGTGCCAGCAGCCGACCGGACAGGGGAAACTATGGCTACACCTTC.

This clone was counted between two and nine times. The CDR3 DNA follows: TGTGCCAGCAGCGCGATTAGAGTGCAGTACTTC. Amino acids: CASSAIRVQYF. The chain combines TRBV2 with TRBJ2-7; D not resolved. CDR1 and CDR2 from the germline V gene are SNHLY and FYNNEI. This CDR3 region has 11 residues. The V end was cut by 6 bases, the J end by 9 bases, with 12 bases between.

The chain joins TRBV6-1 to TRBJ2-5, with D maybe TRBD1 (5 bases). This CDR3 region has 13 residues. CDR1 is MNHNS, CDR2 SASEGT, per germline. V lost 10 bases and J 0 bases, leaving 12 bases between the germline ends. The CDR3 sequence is CAITDIYQETQYF. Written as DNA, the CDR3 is TGTGCCATCACGGACATATACCAAGAGACCCAGTACTTC.

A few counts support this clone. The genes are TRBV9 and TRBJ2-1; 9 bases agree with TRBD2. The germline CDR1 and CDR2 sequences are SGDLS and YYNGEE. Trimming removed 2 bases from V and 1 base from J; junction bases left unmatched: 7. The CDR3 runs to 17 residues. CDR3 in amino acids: CASSVTSGAFSYNEQFF. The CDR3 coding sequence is TGTGCCAGCAGCGTGACTAGCGGAGCCTTTTCCTACAATGAGCAGTTCTTC.

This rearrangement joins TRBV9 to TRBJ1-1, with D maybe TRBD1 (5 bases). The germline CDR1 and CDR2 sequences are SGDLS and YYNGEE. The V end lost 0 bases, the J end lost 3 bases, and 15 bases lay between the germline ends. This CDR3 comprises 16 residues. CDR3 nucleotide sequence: TGTGCCAGCAGCGTAGCTGTAACGTCGGGGGACACTGAAGCTTTCTTT. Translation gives CASSVAVTSGDTEAFF.